This TCR beta chain is drawn from a study of low-dose radiotherapy and immunotherapy resistance in tumors. The CDR3 runs to 13 residues. V was shortened by 5 bases and J by 3 bases, with 10 bases between the two germline ends. CDR1 and CDR2 (germline): KGHSH, LQKENI. TRAV- and TRBV-specific primers primed first-strand cDNA, covering alpha and beta chains. The authors amplified TCRs for around 20 PCR cycles with a constant-region primer and a V-primer adapter. TCRdb analysed the reads with MiXCR anew, one entry per CDR3 protein. Of under 20,000 distinct CDR3 sequences listed, roughly 70% are singletons. The treatment that donors received included nivolumab, ipilimumab, aspirin, low-dose cyclophosphamide and low-dose radiotherapy.

The receptor was derived from a human donor with advanced metastatic prostate, ovarian, gallbladder or colorectal cancer (not recorded which). This table probably holds off-target reads from a library built for another chain. V and J are TRBV18 and TRBJ2-5, with D maybe TRBD2 (6 bases). The CDR3, as DNA: TGTGCCAGCTCATCGGGGGTCGAAGAGACCCAGTACTTC. This encodes CASSSGVEETQYF.